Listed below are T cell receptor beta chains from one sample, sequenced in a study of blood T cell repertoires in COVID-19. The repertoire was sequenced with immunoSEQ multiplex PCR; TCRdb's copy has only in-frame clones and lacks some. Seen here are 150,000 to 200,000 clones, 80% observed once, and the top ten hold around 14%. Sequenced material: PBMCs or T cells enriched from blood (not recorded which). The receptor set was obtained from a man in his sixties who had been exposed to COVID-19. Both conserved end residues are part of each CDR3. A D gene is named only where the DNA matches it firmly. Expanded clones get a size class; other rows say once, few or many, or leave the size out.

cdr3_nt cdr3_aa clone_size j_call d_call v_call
TGTGCCAGCACTATAGAGGTGAACACTGAAGCTTTCTTT CASTIEVNTEAFF NA TRBJ1-1 NA TRBV2
TGTGCCAGCAGCTTGCTAGCGGCTTACTTGGGCGGGGAGCTGTTTTTT CASSLLAAYLGGELFF NA TRBJ2-2 TRBD2 TRBV5-8
TGTGCCAGCTCTCGGGGGGCCAAGGGGACTAATGAAAAACTGTTTTTT CASSRGAKGTNEKLFF once TRBJ1-4 NA TRBV11-3
TGTGCCAGCAGCCCGGGGTCGAGTCCCCGGGGAGCTGTTTTT CASSPGSSPRGAVF few TRBJ2-2 NA TRBV5-6
TGTGCCACCAGTATCACAGGAACTGAAGCTTTCTTT CATSITGTEAFF NA TRBJ1-1 NA TRBV24-1
TGCAGCGTCCTCGAAAAGCGAATCACTGAAGCTTTCTTT CSVLEKRITEAFF NA TRBJ1-1 NA TRBV29-1
TGTGCCAGCAGTTCCAGACTAGCGGGAGTGGGCGAGCAGTACTTC CASSSRLAGVGEQYF NA TRBJ2-7 TRBD2 TRBV27
TGTGCCGGGGGGGGAGGGAATGAGCAGTTCTTC CAGGGGNEQFF NA TRBJ2-1 TRBD2 TRBV19
TGCGCCAGCAGCAAGGAAGGGGTGGACTATGGCTACACCTTC CASSKEGVDYGYTF NA TRBJ1-2 NA TRBV5-1
TGTGCCAGCGGGGGTTCGAATAATTCACCCCTCCACTTT CASGGSNNSPLHF NA TRBJ1-6 NA TRBV19
TGTGCCAGCAGTTTAAAGCTACACAGGGTTAGCAATCAGCCCCAGCATTTT CASSLKLHRVSNQPQHF few TRBJ1-5 NA TRBV28
TGTGCCAGCAGCTTAATGGCGGGGACTAGTGTCGGGGAGCTGTTTTTT CASSLMAGTSVGELFF NA TRBJ2-2 TRBD2 TRBV7-9
TGTGCCAGTAGATCGGCGGCTAGCGGGAGCACCGGGGAGCTGTTTTTT CASRSAASGSTGELFF NA TRBJ2-2 TRBD2 TRBV19
TGTGCCAGCTCACCACCGACAGTGAACACCGGGGAGCTGTTTTTT CASSPPTVNTGELFF few TRBJ2-2 NA TRBV18
TGCGCCAGCAGCTACCCCACCGGGACTAGCGGGATCCCAGAGACCCAGTACTTC CASSYPTGTSGIPETQYF few TRBJ2-5 TRBD2 TRBV5-1
TGTGCCATCAGTGAGGGCGGGAGGGCCAATGAGCAGTTCTTC CAISEGGRANEQFF NA TRBJ2-1 TRBD2 TRBV10-3
TGTGCCACCAGCAGATTCCCCCCGGTACAGGGGGTAGAAGGCTACACCTTC CATSRFPPVQGVEGYTF NA TRBJ1-2 TRBD1 TRBV15
TGTGCCAGAAGCACGGGACAGACTTTTAAGGGCTACACCTTC CARSTGQTFKGYTF NA TRBJ1-2 TRBD1 TRBV5-3
TGTGCCAGCAGCTCGACAGGGGGCGCGACGCGGTATGGCTACACCTTC CASSSTGGATRYGYTF NA TRBJ1-2 TRBD1 TRBV9
TGTGCCAGCAGCTTCAGCGGGAGCGATGGCACCGGGGAGCTGTTTTTT CASSFSGSDGTGELFF NA TRBJ2-2 TRBD2 TRBV11-3
TGTGCCAGCAGTGCTCTAGGTGATGGCGCAGCCAAAAACATTCAGTACTTC CASSALGDGAAKNIQYF NA TRBJ2-4 NA TRBV6-2/TRBV6-3
TGTGCCAGTACATCACAGGGGGCTGGTGGAAACACCATATATTTT CASTSQGAGGNTIYF NA TRBJ1-3 TRBD1 TRBV19
TGTGCCACCATCGGACTAGCGGGTTTCACAGATACGCAGTATTTT CATIGLAGFTDTQYF NA TRBJ2-3 TRBD2 TRBV24-1
TGTGCCAGCAAGACTAGCGGGAAGGAGCAGTTCTTC CASKTSGKEQFF NA TRBJ2-1 TRBD2 TRBV27
TGTGCCAGCAGTTTGTGGGGGCCCGGGGAGCTGTTTTTT CASSLWGPGELFF once TRBJ2-2 NA TRBV27
TGCAGCGTCCAACCACCACAGGGTTCCTATGGCTACACCTTC CSVQPPQGSYGYTF NA TRBJ1-2 NA TRBV29-1
TGCGCCAGCAGCTTGCAGGGAGGAAGAACCGGGGAGCTGTTTTTT CASSLQGGRTGELFF NA TRBJ2-2 NA TRBV5-1
TGTGCCAGCAGCGTAGGCCAGGTTGGCGAGCAGTACTTC CASSVGQVGEQYF NA TRBJ2-7 NA TRBV9
TGTGCCAGCAGCTTCTCTAGCGGGAGGGCACTATTCTTC CASSFSSGRALFF NA TRBJ2-7 TRBD2 TRBV5-6
TGTGCCAGCAGCCAAGACAACTACGAGCAGTACTTC CASSQDNYEQYF NA TRBJ2-7 NA TRBV14
TGCGCCAGCAGCCAAGGCCTACCTAGCTCCTACGAGCAGTACTTC CASSQGLPSSYEQYF NA TRBJ2-7 NA TRBV4-3
TGTGCCAGCAGCCGCGACAGGGGCGGGTCCGGGGAGCTGTTTTTT CASSRDRGGSGELFF NA TRBJ2-2 TRBD1 TRBV14
TGTGCCTGGACCCCCCGGGAATGGGGCTACACCTTC CAWTPREWGYTF NA TRBJ1-2 NA TRBV30
TGTGCCAGCAGCCCCGTCCCCAACCTAAATGAGCAGTTCTTC CASSPVPNLNEQFF NA TRBJ2-1 NA TRBV9
TGCGCCAGCACTTACCACCCGGGACTAGCGAACGCAGATACGCAGTATTTT CASTYHPGLANADTQYF NA TRBJ2-3 TRBD2 TRBV10-1
TGTGCCAGCACCAGTTGGGCACAGGGGAACACTGAAGCTTTCTTT CASTSWAQGNTEAFF NA TRBJ1-1 NA TRBV28
TGTGCCAGCAGCCCCCGGAGTGGGCGTGGGACTCTCTACGAGCAGTACTTC CASSPRSGRGTLYEQYF NA TRBJ2-7 NA TRBV7-9
TGTGCCAGCAGCCCCGTGACAGGGCCCACCGGGGAGCTGTTTTTT CASSPVTGPTGELFF NA TRBJ2-2 TRBD1 TRBV7-9
TGTGCCAGCAGCTCTCTAGACAATGAGCAGTTCTTC CASSSLDNEQFF NA TRBJ2-1 NA TRBV11-2
TGTGCCAGCAGCTTAGCCCCGCGGCCGAGCACAGATACGCAGTATTTT CASSLAPRPSTDTQYF NA TRBJ2-3 NA TRBV7-2
TGCGCCAGCAGCTCTGGAGTCTGGGTCCAAGAGACCCAGTACTTC CASSSGVWVQETQYF NA TRBJ2-5 NA TRBV5-1